This TCR beta chain derives from a study of OX40 agonist ivuxolimab in advanced cancers. The wider study: People who had prior anti-PD-1, anti-PD-L1 or anti-CTLA-4 therapy could take part, and about 37% had some. The study reported partial responses in three patients: one hepatocellular carcinoma, two cutaneous melanoma.

This CDR3 comprises 15 residues. V was pared by 4 bases and J by 6 bases, with 7 bases of the junction left unmatched. Germline CDR1 SGHTA, CDR2 FQGTGA. Assay: immunoSEQ multiplex PCR; the TCRdb copy retains only in-frame clones and omits some. The repertoire holds about 63,000 clones, around 88% seen once, with about 0.62% in the top ten. The origin of this receptor is an adult with an advanced solid tumor such as melanoma, head and neck, liver or kidney cancer. V and J are TRBV7-3 and TRBJ2-3, with TRBD2 matching over 10 bases. The input for sequencing was CD4+ or CD8+ T cells sorted from blood, taken in a trial of the OX40 agonist ivuxolimab. The CDR3 loop reads CASSSGLAAGDTQYF. In DNA form, the CDR3 reads TGTGCCAGCAGCTCAGGACTAGCGGCTGGGGATACGCAGTATTTT.